The 9 T cell receptor beta chains in this list originate from one sample, sequenced in a study of CD8 T cells in ankylosing spondylitis listed by TCRdb under 2017. Library prep was done by 5' RACE. Sequencing instrument: Illumina MiSeq. Clones were called with MiXCR by TCRdb after fastp trimmed the public reads at Q25, and only in-frame beta chains were retained. Rows with one shared CDR3 protein collapse into an entry with the most common genes and DNA. The sample contains about 24,000 distinct CDR3 sequences, around a sixth of them found a single time. The ten largest clones take up 28% of the sample. The sample was blood. All receptors derive from a male donor with ankylosing spondylitis or in good health (not recorded which).

This clonotype came up many times. The gene calls are TRBV29-1 and TRBJ2-7, with 8 bases identical to TRBD1. V lost 6 bases and J lost 0; bases outside the gene matches: 4. The CDR3 is made up of 13 amino acids. CDR1 is SQVTM and CDR2 is ANQGSEA in the germline V gene. CDR3 loop: CSVTTGGSYEQYF. CDR3 DNA: TGCAGCGTCACCACAGGGGGCTCCTACGAGCAGTACTTC.

The table lists this clonotype with a few counts. This chain links TRBV29-1 with TRBJ1-5; D uncertain. The CDR3 totals 13 residues. The V gene lost 3 bases and the J gene lost 0 bases, with 6 bases spanning the gap. In germline, CDR1 is SQVTM, CDR2 ANQGSEA. For the CDR3, the DNA is TGCAGCGTTGAGATAAGTAGCAATCAGCCCCAGCATTTT. It yields the protein CSVEISSNQPQHF.

The sample holds a few counts of this clonotype. This sequence joins TRBV27 and TRBJ2-5, with D perhaps matching TRBD1 or TRBD2 (6 bases each). V lost 6 bases, J lost 2 bases, and 19 bases lay in between. From germline, CDR1 is MNHEY and CDR2 SMNVEV (reference sequence). The CDR3 totals 16 residues. In DNA form, the CDR3 reads TGTGCCAGCAGGAGGGTACAGGGACTTCCACAAGAGACCCAGTACTTC. Translating it yields CASRRVQGLPQETQYF.

The chain links TRBV7-2 to TRBJ2-7; 8 nucleotides align to TRBD2. Trimming removed 3 bases from V and 0 bases from J; junction bases left unmatched: 4. Germline V CDR1 and CDR2: SGHTA, FQGNSA. This CDR3 has 15 amino acids. The CDR3 spells CASSLGSGSSYEQYF. The CDR3 region has the DNA TGTGCCAGCAGCTTGGGGAGCGGGAGCTCCTACGAGCAGTACTTC.

The V call is TRBV25-1, the J call TRBJ1-4; no definite D call. The V gene's germline CDR1 is MGHDK and CDR2 SYGVNS. Trimming removed 1 base at V and 0 bases at J, with 9 bases between. This CDR3 is 16 amino acids long. The CDR3 here is CASSEFGPATNEKLFF. The CDR3 nucleotides are TGTGCCAGCAGTGAATTCGGGCCCGCAACTAATGAAAAACTGTTTTTT.

V is TRBV20-1 and J is TRBJ2-5; D is ambiguous. This CDR3 spans 11 amino acids. The V gene lost 6 bases and the J gene lost 2 bases, with 7 bases spanning the gap. CDR1 is DFQATT and CDR2 is SNEGSKA in the germline V gene (reference sequence). In DNA form, the CDR3 reads TGCAGTGCGCAGTTTCAAGAGACCCAGTACTTC. This translates into CSAQFQETQYF.

This rearrangement joins TRBV4-3 to TRBJ2-2, with no clear D. Looked up from germline, CDR1 is LGHNA and CDR2 is YSLEER. Trimming stripped 5 bases from V and 4 bases from J, with 11 bases between. The CDR3 runs 14 residues. The CDR3 is CASSALVATGELFF. CDR3 sequence (DNA): TGCGCCAGCAGCGCGCTAGTGGCCACCGGGGAGCTGTTTTTT.

The table lists this clonotype with many counts. The CDR3 sequence: CASSVSGANVLTF. CDR3 DNA: TGTGCCAGCAGCGTATCTGGGGCCAACGTCCTGACTTTC. The V and J genes are TRBV7-2 and TRBJ2-6; the D is unclear. Germline CDR1 and CDR2: SGHTA and FQGNSA. This CDR3 region has 13 residues. V was pared by 5 bases and J by 1 base, with 3 bases between.

This clonotype was counted between two and nine times. The rearrangement joins TRBV5-1 to TRBJ1-2, with 7 bases that match TRBD1. V gave up 7 bases and J gave up 0 bases; unmatched junction bases: 6. CDR3 length: 14 amino acids. Per the germline V gene, CDR1 is SGHRS and CDR2 is YFSETQ. CDR3 in amino acids: CASGVTGANYGYTF. CDR3 coding DNA: TGCGCCAGCGGCGTAACAGGGGCTAACTATGGCTACACCTTC. The variable domain in full, completed from reference TRBV5-1 and TRBJ1-2, reads KAGVTQTPRYLIKTRGQQVTLSCSPISGHRSVSWYQQTPGQGLQFLFEYFSETQRNKGNFPGRFSGRQFSNSRSEMNVSTLELGDSALYLCASGVTGANYGYTFGSGTRLTVV.